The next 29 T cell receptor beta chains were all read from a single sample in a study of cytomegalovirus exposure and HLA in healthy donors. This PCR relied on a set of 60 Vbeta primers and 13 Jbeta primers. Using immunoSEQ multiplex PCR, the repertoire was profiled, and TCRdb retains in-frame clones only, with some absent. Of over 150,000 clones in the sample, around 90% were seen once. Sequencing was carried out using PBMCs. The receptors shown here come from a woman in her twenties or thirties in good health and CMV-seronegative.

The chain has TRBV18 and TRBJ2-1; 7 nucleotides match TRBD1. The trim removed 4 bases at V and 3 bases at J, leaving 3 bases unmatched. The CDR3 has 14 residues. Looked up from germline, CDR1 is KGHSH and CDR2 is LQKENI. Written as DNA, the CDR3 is TGTGCCAGCTCACAACAGGGGAACTACAATGAGCAGTTCTTC. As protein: CASSQQGNYNEQFF.

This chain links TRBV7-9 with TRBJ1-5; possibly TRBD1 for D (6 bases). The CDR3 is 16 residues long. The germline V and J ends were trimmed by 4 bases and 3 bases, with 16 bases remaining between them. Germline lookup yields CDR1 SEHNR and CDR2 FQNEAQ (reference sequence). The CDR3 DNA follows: TGTGCCAGCAGCTCCCGATCTACAGGGAACAATCAGCCCCAGCATTTT. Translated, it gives CASSSRSTGNNQPQHF.

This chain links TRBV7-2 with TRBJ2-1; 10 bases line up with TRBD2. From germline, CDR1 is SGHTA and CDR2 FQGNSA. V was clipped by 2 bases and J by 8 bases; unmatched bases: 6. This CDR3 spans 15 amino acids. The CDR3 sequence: CASSLKAGGPDEQFF. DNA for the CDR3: TGTGCCAGCAGCTTAAAAGCGGGAGGGCCCGATGAGCAGTTCTTC.

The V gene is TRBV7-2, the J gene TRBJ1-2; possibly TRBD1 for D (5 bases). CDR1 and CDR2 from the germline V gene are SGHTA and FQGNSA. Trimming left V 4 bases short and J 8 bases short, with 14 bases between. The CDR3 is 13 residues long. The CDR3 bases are TGTGCCAGCAGCTACTATGGGTGGGGCGGCTACACCTTC. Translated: CASSYYGWGGYTF.

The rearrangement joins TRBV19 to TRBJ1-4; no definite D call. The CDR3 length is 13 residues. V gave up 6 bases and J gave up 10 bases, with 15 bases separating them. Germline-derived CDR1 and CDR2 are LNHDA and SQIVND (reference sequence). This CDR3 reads CASSAQTPGKLFF. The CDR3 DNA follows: TGTGCCAGTAGCGCCCAGACCCCGGGAAAACTGTTTTTT.

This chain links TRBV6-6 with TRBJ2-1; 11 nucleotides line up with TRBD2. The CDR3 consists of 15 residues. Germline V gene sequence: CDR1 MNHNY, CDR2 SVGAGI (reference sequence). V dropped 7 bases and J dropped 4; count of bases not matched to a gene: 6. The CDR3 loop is CASTVAGGPYNEQFF. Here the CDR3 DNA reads TGTGCCAGCACCGTAGCGGGGGGGCCTTACAATGAGCAGTTCTTC.

The CDR3 spells CASSLWFSGRVYNEQFF. The CDR3 coding sequence is TGTGCCAGCAGTTTATGGTTTAGCGGGAGGGTCTACAATGAGCAGTTCTTC. The chain joins TRBV28 to TRBJ2-1; 11 nucleotides agree with TRBD2. V lost 0 bases to trimming and J lost 3 bases; unmatched junction nucleotides: 4. The germline V gene has CDR1 MDHEN and CDR2 SYDVKM. The length of the CDR3 is 17 residues.

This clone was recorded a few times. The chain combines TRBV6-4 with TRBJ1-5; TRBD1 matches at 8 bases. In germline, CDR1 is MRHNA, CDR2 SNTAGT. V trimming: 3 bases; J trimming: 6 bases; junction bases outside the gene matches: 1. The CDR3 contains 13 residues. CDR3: CASSEDRVQPQHF. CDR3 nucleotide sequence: TGTGCCAGCAGTGAGGACAGGGTTCAGCCCCAGCATTTT.

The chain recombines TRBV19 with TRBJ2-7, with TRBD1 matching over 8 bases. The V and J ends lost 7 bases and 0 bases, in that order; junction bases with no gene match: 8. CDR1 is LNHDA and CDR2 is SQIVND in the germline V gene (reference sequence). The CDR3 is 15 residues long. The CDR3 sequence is CASTQTGDPSYEQYF. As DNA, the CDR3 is TGTGCCAGTACCCAGACAGGGGACCCCTCCTACGAGCAGTACTTC.

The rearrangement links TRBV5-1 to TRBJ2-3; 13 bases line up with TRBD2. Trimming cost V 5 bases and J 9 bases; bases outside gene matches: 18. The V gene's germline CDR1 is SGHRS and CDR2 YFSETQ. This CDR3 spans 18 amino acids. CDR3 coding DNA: TGCGCCAGCAGTCAGGCAGGAGCAACGACTAGCGGGAGGAAAACGCAGTATTTT. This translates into CASSQAGATTSGRKTQYF.

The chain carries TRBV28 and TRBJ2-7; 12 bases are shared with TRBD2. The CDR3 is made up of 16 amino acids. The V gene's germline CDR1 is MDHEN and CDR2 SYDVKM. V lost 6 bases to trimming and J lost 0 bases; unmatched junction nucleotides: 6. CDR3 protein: CASRGLAGVLSYEQYF. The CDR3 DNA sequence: TGTGCCAGCAGGGGACTAGCGGGCGTTCTCTCCTACGAGCAGTACTTC.

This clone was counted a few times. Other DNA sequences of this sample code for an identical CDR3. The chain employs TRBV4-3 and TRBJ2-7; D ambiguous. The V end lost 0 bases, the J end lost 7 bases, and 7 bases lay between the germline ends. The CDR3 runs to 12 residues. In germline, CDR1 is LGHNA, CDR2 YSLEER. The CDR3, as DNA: TGCGCCAGCAGCCAAGACGGTGGTGAGCAGTACTTC. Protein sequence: CASSQDGGEQYF.

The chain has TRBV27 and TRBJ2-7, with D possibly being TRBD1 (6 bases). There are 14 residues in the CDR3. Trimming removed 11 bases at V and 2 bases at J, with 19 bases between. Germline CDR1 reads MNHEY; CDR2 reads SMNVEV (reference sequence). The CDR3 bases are TGTGCCTCCCTACCGGGACACCCTCCCTACGAGCAGTACTTC. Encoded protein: CASLPGHPPYEQYF.

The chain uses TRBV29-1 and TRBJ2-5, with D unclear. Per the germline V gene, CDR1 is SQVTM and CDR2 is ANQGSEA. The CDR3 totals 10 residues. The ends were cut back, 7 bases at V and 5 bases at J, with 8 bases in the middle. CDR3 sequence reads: CSAGAETQYF. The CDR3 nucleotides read TGCAGCGCTGGAGCGGAGACCCAGTACTTC.

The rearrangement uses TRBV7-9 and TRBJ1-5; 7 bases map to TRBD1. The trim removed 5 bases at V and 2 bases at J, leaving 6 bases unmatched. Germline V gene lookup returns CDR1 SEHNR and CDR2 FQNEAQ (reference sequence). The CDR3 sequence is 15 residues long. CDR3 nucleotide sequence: TGTGCCAGCAGCACCGGGACAGTTGGCAATCAGCCCCAGCATTTT. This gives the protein CASSTGTVGNQPQHF.

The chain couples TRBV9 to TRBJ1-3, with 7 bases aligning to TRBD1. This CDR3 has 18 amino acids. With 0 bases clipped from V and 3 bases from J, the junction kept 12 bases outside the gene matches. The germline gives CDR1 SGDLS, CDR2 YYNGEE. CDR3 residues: CASSVGQGPLLDGNTIYF. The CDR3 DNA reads TGTGCCAGCAGCGTAGGACAGGGACCCCTCCTCGATGGAAACACCATATATTTT.

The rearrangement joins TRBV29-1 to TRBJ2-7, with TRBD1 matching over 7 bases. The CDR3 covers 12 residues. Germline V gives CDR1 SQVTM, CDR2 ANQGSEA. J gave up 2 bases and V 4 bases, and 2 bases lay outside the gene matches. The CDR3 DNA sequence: TGCAGCGTTGGGGACAGTGCCTACGAGCAGTACTTC. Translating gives CSVGDSAYEQYF.

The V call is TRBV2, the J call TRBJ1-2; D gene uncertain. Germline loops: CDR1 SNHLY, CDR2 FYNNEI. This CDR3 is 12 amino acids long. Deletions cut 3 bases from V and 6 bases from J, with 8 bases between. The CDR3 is CASSDRIDGYTF. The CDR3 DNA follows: TGTGCCAGCAGTGACAGGATAGATGGCTACACCTTC.

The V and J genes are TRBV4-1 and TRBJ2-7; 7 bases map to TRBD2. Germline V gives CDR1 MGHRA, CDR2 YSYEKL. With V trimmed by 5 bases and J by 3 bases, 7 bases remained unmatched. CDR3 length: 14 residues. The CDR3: CASSSPGGVYEQYF. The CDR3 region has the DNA TGCGCCAGCAGCTCCCCGGGGGGAGTCTACGAGCAGTACTTC.

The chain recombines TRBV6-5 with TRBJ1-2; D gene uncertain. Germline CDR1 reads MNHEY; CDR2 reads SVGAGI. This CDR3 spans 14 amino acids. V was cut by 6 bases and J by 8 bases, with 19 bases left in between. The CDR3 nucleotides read TGTGCCAGCAGCTACCCCAACAGAGTTATGGGCTACACCTTC. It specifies CASSYPNRVMGYTF.

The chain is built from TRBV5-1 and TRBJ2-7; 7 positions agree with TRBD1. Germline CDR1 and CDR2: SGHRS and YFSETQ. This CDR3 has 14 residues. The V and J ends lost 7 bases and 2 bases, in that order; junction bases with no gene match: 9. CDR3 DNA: TGCGCCAGCTCAAAACCAGGGGGACCCTACGAGCAGTACTTC. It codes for CASSKPGGPYEQYF.

The CDR3 spells CASKGAGGPYEQYF. The CDR3 DNA reads TGTGCCAGCAAAGGAGCGGGCGGCCCCTACGAGCAGTACTTC. This chain uses TRBV6-6 with TRBJ2-7; a possible D gene is TRBD2 (6 bases). This CDR3 has 14 amino acids. The germline gives CDR1 MNHNY, CDR2 SVGAGI (reference sequence). V lost 7 bases and J lost 2, with 15 bases in between.

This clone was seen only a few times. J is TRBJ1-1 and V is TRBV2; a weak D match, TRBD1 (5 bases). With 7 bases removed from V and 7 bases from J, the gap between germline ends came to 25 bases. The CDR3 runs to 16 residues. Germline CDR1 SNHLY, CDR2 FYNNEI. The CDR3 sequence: CASILYLLKGPDEAFF. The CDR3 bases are TGTGCCAGCATACTGTACTTACTCAAGGGGCCCGATGAAGCTTTCTTT. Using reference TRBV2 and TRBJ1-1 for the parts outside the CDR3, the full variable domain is EPEVTQTPSHQVTQMGQEVILRCVPISNHLYFYWYRQILGQKVEFLVSFYNNEISEKSEIFDDQFSVERPDGSNFTLKIRSTKLEDSAMYFCASILYLLKGPDEAFFGQGTRLTVV.

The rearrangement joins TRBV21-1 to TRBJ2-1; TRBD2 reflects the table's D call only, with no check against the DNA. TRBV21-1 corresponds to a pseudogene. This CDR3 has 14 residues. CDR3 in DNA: TGTGCCGGGGGACTAGCGAGACGCTACAATGAGCAGTTCTTC. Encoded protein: CAGGLARRYNEQFF.

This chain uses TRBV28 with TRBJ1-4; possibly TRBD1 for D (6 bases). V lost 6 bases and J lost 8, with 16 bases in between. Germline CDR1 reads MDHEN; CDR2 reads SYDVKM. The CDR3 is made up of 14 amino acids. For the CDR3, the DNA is TGTGCCAGCAGACCGACAGGCCGATCCGAAAAACTGTTTTTT. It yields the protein CASRPTGRSEKLFF.

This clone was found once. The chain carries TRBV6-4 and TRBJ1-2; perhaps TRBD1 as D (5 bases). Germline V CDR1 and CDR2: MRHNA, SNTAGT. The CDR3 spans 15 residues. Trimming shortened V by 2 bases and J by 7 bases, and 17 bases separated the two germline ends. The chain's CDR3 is CASSDRARKGAGYTF. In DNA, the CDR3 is TGTGCCAGCAGTGACAGGGCCCGGAAAGGGGCTGGCTACACCTTC.

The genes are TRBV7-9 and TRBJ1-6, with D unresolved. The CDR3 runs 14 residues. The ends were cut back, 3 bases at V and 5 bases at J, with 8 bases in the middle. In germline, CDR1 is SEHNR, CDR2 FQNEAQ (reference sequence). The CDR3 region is CASSFSGNNSPLHF. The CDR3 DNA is TGTGCCAGCAGCTTTTCGGGAAATAATTCACCCCTCCACTTT.

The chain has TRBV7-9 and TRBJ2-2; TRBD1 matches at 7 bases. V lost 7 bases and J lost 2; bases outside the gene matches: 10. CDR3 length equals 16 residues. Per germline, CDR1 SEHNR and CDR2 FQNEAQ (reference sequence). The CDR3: CASNRSTGVNTGELFF. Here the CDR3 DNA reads TGTGCCAGCAACCGAAGTACAGGGGTCAACACCGGGGAGCTGTTTTTT.

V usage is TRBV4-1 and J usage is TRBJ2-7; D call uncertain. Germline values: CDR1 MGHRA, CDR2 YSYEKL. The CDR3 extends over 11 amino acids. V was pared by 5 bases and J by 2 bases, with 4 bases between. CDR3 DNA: TGCGCCAGCAGCTCTCCCTACGAGCAGTACTTC. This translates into CASSSPYEQYF.